One and the same sample provided the 25 T cell receptor beta chains below, sequenced in a study of T-cell memory formation after mild COVID-19. TCRdb independently ran MiXCR on the 5' RACE reads; one entry per CDR3 protein. The sample records 250,000 to 350,000 distinct CDR3 sequences, 15% to 20% being singletons. What was sequenced was PBMCs or a T cell subset sorted from them (not recorded which). Every receptor here comes from a young man who had mild COVID-19 (a few samples of this study predate the infection). Cell type and time point are not known.

This clonotype has just a few counts. This sequence joins TRBV2 and TRBJ2-6; D is tentatively TRBD1 or TRBD2 (5 bases each). Germline V gene lookup returns CDR1 SNHLY and CDR2 FYNNEI. This CDR3 region has 15 residues. Trimming took off 2 bases at V and 2 bases at J, with 7 bases between the two ends. CDR3 nucleotides: TGTGCCAGCAGTGAATTGGGGGCTGGGGCCAACGTCCTGACTTTC. The encoded protein is CASSELGAGANVLTF.

This chain joins TRBV12-3 or TRBV12-4 and TRBJ1-5; D gene uncertain. V lost 1 base to trimming and J lost 7 bases, with 8 bases between them. The CDR3 loop spans 13 amino acids. This chain's CDR3 is CASSLDGRQPQHF. CDR3 DNA: TGTGCCAGCAGTTTAGATGGCCGCCAGCCCCAGCATTTT.

This clonotype has a handful of counts. The chain couples TRBV20-1 to TRBJ1-4, with a weak D call TRBD1 (5 bases). V lost 6 bases to trimming and J lost 0 bases, with 11 bases between them. The CDR3 consists of 14 residues. The germline V gene has CDR1 DFQATT and CDR2 SNEGSKA (reference sequence). The CDR3 DNA reads TGCAGTGCCCGGGGCGGTGCAACTAATGAAAAACTGTTTTTT. It specifies CSARGGATNEKLFF.

Only a few counts were recorded for this clonotype. The genes are TRBV6-5 and TRBJ1-1, with TRBD1 matching 7 bases. Germline loops: CDR1 MNHEY, CDR2 SVGAGI. The V segment lost 2 bases and the J segment 4 bases; nucleotides outside the gene matches: 10. The CDR3 has 16 residues. This CDR3 reads CASSYRTGARITEAFF. The CDR3 nucleotides are TGTGCCAGCAGTTACCGTACAGGGGCTCGTATCACTGAAGCTTTCTTT.

This clonotype was seen only a few times. The CDR3 region has the DNA TGTGCCAGCAGCTTAGGGGAGTACACCGGGGAGCTGTTTTTT. Encoded protein: CASSLGEYTGELFF. The chain carries TRBV7-2 and TRBJ2-2, with D perhaps matching TRBD2 (5 bases). This CDR3 has 14 amino acids. The germline gives CDR1 SGHTA, CDR2 FQGNSA. Between the trimmed V and J ends, which lost 1 base and 3 bases, there was a span of 6 bases.

This clonotype was counted a few times. The chain joins TRBV12-3 or TRBV12-4 to TRBJ1-1; D is unresolved. The CDR3 length is 13 residues. Between the trimmed V and J ends, which lost 1 base and 6 bases, there was a span of 9 bases. The CDR3 is CASSLVASAEAFF. The CDR3 bases are TGTGCCAGCAGTTTAGTCGCCAGCGCTGAAGCTTTCTTT.

This clonotype was counted between two and nine times. Here the CDR3 reads CASSFGGASTDTQYF. The CDR3 coding sequence is TGTGCCAGCAGCTTTGGTGGGGCTAGCACAGATACGCAGTATTTT. V and J are TRBV28 and TRBJ2-3; D possibly corresponds to TRBD1 (5 bases). The V gene's germline CDR1 is MDHEN and CDR2 SYDVKM. Trimming stripped 6 bases from V and 0 bases from J, with 13 bases between. The CDR3 totals 15 residues.

This clonotype came up many times. V usage is TRBV4-2 and J usage is TRBJ2-3, with 10 bases that match TRBD2. V lost 4 bases and J lost 4; bases outside the gene matches: 14. This CDR3 region has 18 residues. Germline-derived CDR1 and CDR2 are LGHNA and YNFKEQ. In nucleotides, the CDR3 is TGTGCCAGCAGCCGGATCCTTGAAGCGGGGGGGTTCGCAGATACGCAGTATTTT. As protein: CASSRILEAGGFADTQYF.

This clonotype has only a few counts. The J gene is TRBJ2-1, the V gene TRBV4-1, with D hard to call. This CDR3 spans 16 amino acids. Deletions cut 0 bases from V and 6 bases from J, with 15 bases between. Germline CDR1 reads MGHRA; CDR2 reads YSYEKL. The CDR3 protein is CASSQDRPRALNEQFF. The CDR3 DNA follows: TGCGCCAGCAGCCAAGATCGCCCTCGGGCGCTCAATGAGCAGTTCTTC.

V usage is TRBV7-2 and J usage is TRBJ2-1; tentative D call: TRBD1 (6 bases). Germline CDR1 and CDR2: SGHTA and FQGNSA. The CDR3 consists of 14 residues. With 4 bases removed from V and 3 bases from J, the gap between germline ends came to 10 bases. The CDR3 loop is CASSSLGGYNEQFF. The CDR3 region has the DNA TGTGCCAGCAGCTCCCTAGGGGGCTACAATGAGCAGTTCTTC. Variable domain in full (rest from reference TRBV7-2 and TRBJ2-1): GAGVSQSPSNKVTEKGKDVELRCDPISGHTALYWYRQSLGQGLEFLIYFQGNSAPDKSGLPSDRFSAERTGGSVSTLTIQRTQQEDSAVYLCASSSLGGYNEQFFGPGTRLTVL.

The chain joins TRBV11-2 to TRBJ2-3, with 12 bases matching TRBD2. Germline CDR1 and CDR2: SGHAT and FQNNGV. CDR3 length equals 16 residues. V lost 1 base to trimming and J lost 6 bases; unmatched junction nucleotides: 5. The CDR3 protein is CASSLGGLAGLDTQYF. The CDR3 coding sequence is TGTGCCAGCAGCTTAGGAGGACTAGCGGGACTTGATACGCAGTATTTT.

The chain joins TRBV11-2 to TRBJ1-1, with D uncertain. Per the germline V gene, CDR1 is SGHAT and CDR2 is FQNNGV. The CDR3 consists of 14 residues. The V gene lost 5 bases and the J gene lost 2 bases, with 12 bases spanning the gap. DNA for the CDR3: TGTGCCAGCAGCCCAACAAATCTCAACACTGAAGCTTTCTTT. Amino acids: CASSPTNLNTEAFF.

This clonotype was seen a handful of times. This rearrangement joins TRBV15 to TRBJ1-1; D remains unclear. In germline, CDR1 is LNHNV, CDR2 YYDKDF (reference sequence). The CDR3 sequence is 14 residues long. The ends were cut back, 5 bases at V and 4 bases at J, with 14 bases in the middle. CDR3 amino acids: CATSGHGGTTEAFF. CDR3 DNA sequence: TGTGCCACCAGCGGCCACGGTGGAACCACTGAAGCTTTCTTT.

This clonotype came up a few times. This sequence joins TRBV7-9 and TRBJ2-2; TRBD1 matches at 10 bases. J was trimmed by 8 bases and V by 5 bases; bases with no gene match: 14. The germline V gene encodes CDR1 SEHNR and CDR2 FQNEAQ (reference sequence). This CDR3 is 17 amino acids long. DNA of the CDR3: TGTGCCAGCAGCCACCTGACAGGGGGCGCGAATCTTGGGGAGCTGTTTTTT. Translated, it gives CASSHLTGGANLGELFF.

The genes are TRBV6-5 and TRBJ2-7; 8 nucleotides match TRBD2. The CDR3 loop spans 15 amino acids. The germline gives CDR1 MNHEY, CDR2 SVGAGI. V dropped 4 bases and J dropped 2; count of bases not matched to a gene: 7. CDR3 bases: TGTGCCAGCAGTTCCGGGGGGGGAGGCCCCTACGAGCAGTACTTC. Its translation: CASSSGGGGPYEQYF.

The V gene is TRBV28, the J gene TRBJ2-2; TRBD1 matches 8 bases. Trimming took 5 bases from V and 5 from J; bases not matched to a gene: 7. Germline V gene lookup returns CDR1 MDHEN and CDR2 SYDVKM. The CDR3 spans 15 residues. The CDR3 is CASSARTGSTGELFF. The CDR3 bases are TGTGCCAGCAGTGCCAGGACAGGGAGTACCGGGGAGCTGTTTTTT.

The CDR3 spells CASTINRGGAYEQYF. In nucleotides, the CDR3 is TGTGCCAGCACTATTAACAGGGGAGGTGCCTACGAGCAGTACTTC. The chain uses TRBV12-3 or TRBV12-4 and TRBJ2-7, with a possible D match to TRBD1 (7 bases). The CDR3 length is 15 residues. The V gene lost 7 bases and the J gene lost 2 bases, with 18 bases spanning the gap.

Ten or more counts support this clonotype. DNA for the CDR3: TGCGCCAGCAGCTCCCGGGACTGGAAAAACAATGAGCAGTTCTTC. It specifies CASSSRDWKNNEQFF. V is TRBV5-1 and J is TRBJ2-1; a weak D match, TRBD2 (6 bases). The CDR3 length is 15 residues. Germline V gives CDR1 SGHRS, CDR2 YFSETQ. Trimming removed 3 bases at V and 5 bases at J, with 15 bases between.

This clonotype was recorded a few times. This chain joins TRBV24-1 and TRBJ2-5, with 12 bases lining up with TRBD1. The germline gives CDR1 KGHDR, CDR2 SFDVKD. The CDR3 totals 15 residues. V lost 3 bases, J lost 4 bases, and 2 bases stayed unmatched. The CDR3 region is CATSDGTGGPETQYF. The CDR3, as DNA: TGTGCCACCAGTGATGGGACAGGGGGCCCAGAGACCCAGTACTTC.

At least ten counts were recorded for this clonotype. This chain joins TRBV6-5 and TRBJ2-3; 10 nucleotides line up with TRBD1. Germline CDR1 is MNHEY and CDR2 is SVGAGI. V shed 5 bases and J 4 bases; nucleotides not matched to a gene: 9. This CDR3 comprises 16 residues. This chain's CDR3 is CASSKQPGQGSDTQYF. The CDR3 DNA follows: TGTGCCAGCAGTAAACAGCCGGGACAGGGGTCAGATACGCAGTATTTT.

This clonotype has a handful of counts. The J gene is TRBJ2-7, the V gene TRBV6-2 or TRBV6-3, with D possibly being TRBD1 or TRBD2 (6 bases each). CDR1 and CDR2 from the germline V gene are MNHEY and SVGEGT. The CDR3 is made up of 12 amino acids. Trimming stripped 10 bases from V and 6 bases from J, with 16 bases between. This CDR3 is CATATGGREQYF. CDR3 in DNA: TGTGCCACCGCGACCGGGGGCCGCGAGCAGTACTTC.

V usage is TRBV9 and J usage is TRBJ2-5; no clear D. The ends were cut back, 4 bases at V and 5 bases at J, with 12 bases in the middle. The CDR3 runs 13 residues. Germline assignment: CDR1 SGDLS and CDR2 YYNGEE. CDR3 bases: TGTGCCAGCAGCCCACCGACTGGGGAGACCCAGTACTTC. Amino acid sequence: CASSPPTGETQYF.

This clonotype has ten or more counts. V and J are TRBV12-3 or TRBV12-4 and TRBJ1-1; D might be TRBD1 (5 bases). V gave up 5 bases and J gave up 7 bases, with 14 bases separating them. The CDR3 is 13 amino acids. This chain's CDR3 is CASSMSGTVEAFF. CDR3 sequence (DNA): TGTGCCAGCAGTATGAGTGGGACCGTTGAAGCTTTCTTT.

V usage is TRBV4-1 and J usage is TRBJ1-4; tentatively, D is TRBD1 (6 bases). Between the trimmed V and J ends, which lost 6 bases and 6 bases, there was a span of 11 bases. Germline V CDR1 and CDR2: MGHRA, YSYEKL. The CDR3 runs 13 residues. The CDR3 DNA reads as TGCGCCAGCAGGTCACAGGGAGATGAAAAACTGTTTTTT. This encodes CASRSQGDEKLFF.

In this sample, this clonotype turned up many times. The CDR3 region is CASSRRDFGDTQYF. The CDR3 nucleotides are TGTGCCAGCAGCCGTAGGGATTTCGGAGATACGCAGTATTTT. The gene calls are TRBV7-2 and TRBJ2-3; no clear D. The germline V gene encodes CDR1 SGHTA and CDR2 FQGNSA. V lost 5 bases and J lost 5, with 14 bases in between. CDR3 length equals 14 residues.